The next 8 T cell receptor beta chains were all read from a single sample in a study of shared clonotypes between healthy human individuals. TCRdb's table, derived via immunoSEQ multiplex PCR, lists solely in-frame clones and lacks some. The table includes 2.3 million or so clones, approximately 95% detected once. The source material was naive CD4+ T cells from PBMCs. The sample's subset: CD45RA+ positively selected. The receptor source for this set is a man between 18 and 29 years old in good health. Some clones in this sample may be carry-over from other donors' samples.

In its sample, this clone was seen once. The genes are TRBV7-2 and TRBJ2-3, with D possibly being TRBD1 (5 bases). The V and J ends lost 0 bases and 5 bases respectively, with 12 bases between them. This CDR3 spans 15 amino acids. The V gene's germline CDR1 is SGHTA and CDR2 FQGNSA. In nucleotides, the CDR3 is TGTGCCAGCAGCTTAGCGGTACCTCAGGGAGATACGCAGTATTTT. It translates to CASSLAVPQGDTQYF.

This chain joins TRBV21-1 and TRBJ2-7; the table's TRBD2 call for D was not verified on the DNA. TRBV21-1 is shown as a pseudogene. The CDR3 runs to 10 residues. CDR3 in amino acids: CASRPDEQYF. The CDR3 DNA reads TGTGCCAGCCGTCCCGACGAGCAGTACTTC.

This sequence joins TRBV7-2 and TRBJ2-1; 9 bases agree with TRBD1. Per germline, CDR1 SGHTA and CDR2 FQGNSA. This CDR3 contains 15 residues. V shed 0 bases, J shed 8 bases, and the junction held 5 bases outside the gene matches. The CDR3, as DNA: TGTGCCAGCAGCTTAGCCCCGGGACAGGGTTATGAGCAGTTCTTC. This encodes CASSLAPGQGYEQFF.

The CDR3 coding sequence is TGTGCCAGCAGCCGACGGGATTACAATGAGCAGTTCTTC. Translated, it gives CASSRRDYNEQFF. The V gene is TRBV5-6, the J gene TRBJ2-1; D perhaps matches TRBD2 (5 bases). V was trimmed by 4 bases and J by 4 bases, leaving 9 bases between them. CDR1 and CDR2 (germline): SGHDT, YYEEEE. The CDR3 is 13 amino acids.

To note about this clone: Other DNA sequences from this sample encode an identical CDR3 as well. This CDR3 is CASSLGLAGVAETQYF. The CDR3 DNA is TGCGCCAGCAGCTTGGGACTAGCGGGAGTGGCTGAGACCCAGTACTTC. The chain couples TRBV5-1 to TRBJ2-5; 12 bases agree with TRBD2. Germline V gene lookup returns CDR1 SGHRS and CDR2 YFSETQ. V trimming: 0 bases; J trimming: 5 bases; junction bases outside the gene matches: 5. This CDR3 is 16 amino acids long.

The chain couples TRBV6-5 to TRBJ2-1; the match to TRBD1 covers 7 bases. V dropped 1 base and J dropped 6; count of bases not matched to a gene: 3. Germline CDR1 MNHEY, CDR2 SVGAGI. The CDR3 is 14 residues long. CDR3 DNA: TGTGCCAGCAGTTACTGGACAGGCATCAATGAGCAGTTCTTC. This codes for CASSYWTGINEQFF.

Comment on this clone: This CDR3 is also generated by other DNA sequences in the sample. This rearrangement joins TRBV6-5 to TRBJ2-7, with TRBD1 matching over 9 bases. Germline assignment: CDR1 MNHEY and CDR2 SVGAGI. V lost 0 bases to trimming and J lost 1 base; unmatched junction nucleotides: 1. This CDR3 has 15 amino acids. This chain's CDR3 is CASSYSGTGSYEQYF. Here the CDR3 DNA reads TGTGCCAGCAGTTACTCGGGGACAGGGTCCTACGAGCAGTACTTC.

As for this clone: The sample has other DNA sequences that encode this CDR3 too. The J gene is TRBJ1-5, the V gene TRBV5-1, with D possibly TRBD1 on 6 matching bases. This CDR3 spans 14 amino acids. V was pared by 4 bases and J by 7 bases, with 15 bases between. Germline CDR1 and CDR2: SGHRS and YFSETQ. CDR3: CASSLGGGGQPQHF. In nucleotides, the CDR3 is TGCGCCAGCAGCCTGGGAGGGGGGGGCCAGCCCCAGCATTTT.